This T cell receptor (beta chain) appears in the sequencing data of a study of T cells in Graves' hyperthyroidism and ophthalmopathy (dated by TCRdb to between 2018 and 2021). Describing the broader study: TCR V-J signatures able to tell the groups apart were searched for in a discovery cohort of approximately 95 patients, of whom around 43 had Graves' ophthalmopathy and around 56 had stable Graves' hyperthyroidism. The roughly 90 discovery patients were divided at random into training and test sets in a 7:3 ratio. After blood sampling, hyperthyroidism patients were treated with methimazole at a starting dose of 30 mg daily, and ophthalmopathy patients were treated with high-dose intravenous methylprednisolone. The paper reports TCR Vbeta CDR3 sequencing of roughly 140 peripheral blood samples: under 45 ophthalmopathy, about 75 hyperthyroidism and around 17 progressor patients. Whether ophthalmopathy could be predicted prospectively was tested in an independent validation cohort made up of about 20 hyperthyroidism patients plus 17 patients who later progressed to ophthalmopathy. Thyroid tissue and blood T-cell repertoires from six Graves' hyperthyroidism patients were also compared in the study. What the work shows at the level of the full study, not this receptor alone: Sample size was not statistically predetermined, and blinding of investigators to group allocation was not performed. A model built on a 13 V-J signature distinguished ophthalmopathy from stable hyperthyroidism, reaching around 87% sensitivity and about 81% specificity in cross-validation and 80%/75% in testing. In validation, progression to ophthalmopathy was predicted by the model with around 71% sensitivity and 72.22% specificity, a median of approximately 6.5 months before onset. Blood samples also contained most of the expanded thyroid clonotypes (frequency above 0.001), which suggests that blood repertoires may reflect thyroid immune responses.

As concerns this clonotype: No antigen is known for it. No base-level quality is on record; no much larger clone is a single base apart.

A patient counted as having stable Graves' hyperthyroidism if no progression to ophthalmopathy occurred over 18 months of follow-up. Hyperthyroidism patients were newly diagnosed, with disease duration under 2 months, and aged 18 to 65 years. Patients with uncontrolled infections, other autoimmune diseases, pregnancy or lactation were excluded. Diagnoses relied on clinical symptoms, serum thyroxine and TRAb, thyroid ultrasound and orbital computed tomography. Trizol reagent was used to extract total RNA, and RNA quality was then checked on an Agilent 2100 Bioanalyzer. Amplification of TCR beta CDR3 regions was carried out from RNA transcripts. The TCR CDR3 was subjected to a first round of RT-PCR using the HTBI primer set and the Qiagen OneStep RT-PCR kit. The libraries were constructed in a second round of multiplex PCR and then size-selected and purified. Sequencing of the libraries was done on an Illumina HiSeq2000 using paired-end 100 bp reads. The authors' analysis ran thus. SOAPnuke was used to process the raw data, removing reads that contained adapters or uncalled bases, had a mean Phred below 15, or lacked an exact match to the constant primer or identifier. COPE v1.2.5 was used to merge high-quality paired reads, and clonotypes were defined as unique nucleotide sequences. MiTCR v1.1 was used to align the clonotypes against IMGT TRBV, TRBD and TRBJ reference segments. Analysis was restricted to V-J combinations with a frequency above 0.0001, which covered roughly 99% of repertoires. The TCS score was defined as F50 (clonal expansion) divided by E x V (chaos), with BLOSUM62-based TCRdist calculated between CDR3 peptides within each V-J. Welch's t-statistics and random forest reduced fewer than 550 V-J features to under 15, which were used in a naive Bayes classifier (R e1071). The public reads were reanalyzed by TCRdb: fastp trimming at Q25, MiXCR alignment, in-frame beta chains only. Entries are consolidated by CDR3 protein sequence, retaining the most common genes and DNA. What appears here as the V and J calls and clone size reflects TCRdb's work, not the paper's. The sample table lists some 510,000 distinct CDR3 sequences, just over 45% of them with a count of one. The top ten constitute 8.2% of the sample.

Including cysteine and phenylalanine, the CDR3 has 12 amino acids. This entry keeps only the CDR3 DNA: 36 bases, framed from base 1. Sequencing was performed on peripheral blood or thyroid tissue (not recorded which). The rearranged segments are TRBV12-3 or TRBV12-4 and TRBJ1-4, with the identity of the D gene unclear. The TCR comes from a young woman with Graves' hyperthyroidism. Donor details come from another sample of the same person, matched by shared clones. The CDR3 is CASGLGNEKLFF. The nucleotide sequence is given as TGTGCTAGTGGTTTGGGTAATGAAAAACTGTTTTTT.